Here is one T cell receptor beta chain with its context. Libraries were prepared by immunoSEQ multiplex PCR; TCRdb keeps only in-frame clonotypes and omits some of them. This sample carries roughly 58,000 clones, approximately 96% of them seen once, and the ten largest clones take approximately 0.077%. The CDR3 covers 14 residues. After removal of 3 bases from V and 4 bases from J, the junction contained 5 bases not matched to a gene. Germline V gene lookup returns CDR1 SGHDT and CDR2 YYEEEE. The entry originates in a study of T cells after somatic rescue of genetic block. The chain joins TRBV5-6 to TRBJ2-3; 7 bases are a match to TRBD1. This receptor was identified in a child under three years old. The sequencing input was peripheral blood mononuclear cells (PBMCs). The CDR3 coding sequence is TGTGCCAGCAGCTCAGGACAGGCTCCAGATACGCAGTATTTT. Translated, it gives CASSSGQAPDTQYF.